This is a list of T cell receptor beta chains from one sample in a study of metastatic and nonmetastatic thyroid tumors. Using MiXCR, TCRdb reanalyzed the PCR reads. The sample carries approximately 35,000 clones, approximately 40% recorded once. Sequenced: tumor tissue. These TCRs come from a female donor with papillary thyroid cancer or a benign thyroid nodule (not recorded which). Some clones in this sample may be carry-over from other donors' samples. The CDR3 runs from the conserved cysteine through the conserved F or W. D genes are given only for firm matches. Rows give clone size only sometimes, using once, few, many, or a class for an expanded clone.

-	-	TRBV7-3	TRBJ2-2	CASSSRVTGELFF	TGTGCCAGCAGCTCAAGGGTGACCGGGGAGCTGTTTTTT
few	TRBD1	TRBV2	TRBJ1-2	CASRNGQGHYGYTF	TGTGCCAGCAGAAATGGACAGGGACACTATGGCTACACCTTC
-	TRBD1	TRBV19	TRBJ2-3	CASSQGAGTDTQYF	TGTGCCAGTAGCCAGGGGGCCGGAACAGATACGCAGTATTTT
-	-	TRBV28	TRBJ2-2	CASISDSTGELFF	TGTGCCAGCATTTCGGACTCGACCGGGGAGCTGTTTTTT
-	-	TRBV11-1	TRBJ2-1	CASTGTSRGYNEQFF	TGTGCCAGCACCGGAACTAGCCGAGGATACAATGAGCAGTTCTTC
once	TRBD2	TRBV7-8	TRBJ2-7	CASSLRLAAYEQYF	TGTGCCAGCAGCTTAAGACTAGCGGCCTACGAGCAGTACTTC
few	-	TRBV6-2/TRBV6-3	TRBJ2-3	CASSYSSEADTQYF	TGTGCCAGCAGTTACTCGTCGGAGGCAGATACGCAGTATTTT
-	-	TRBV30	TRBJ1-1	CAWSGVGSPRTEAFF	TGTGCCTGGAGTGGAGTCGGAAGCCCGAGGACTGAAGCTTTCTTT
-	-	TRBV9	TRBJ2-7	CASSPSSGGEQYF	TGTGCCAGCAGCCCCTCCTCGGGTGGCGAGCAGTACTTC
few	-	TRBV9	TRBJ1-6	CASSVGMGNSPLHF	TGTGCCAGCAGCGTAGGAATGGGGAATTCACCCCTCCACTTT
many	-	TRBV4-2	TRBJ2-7	CASSRRADSSSYEQYF	TGTGCCAGCAGCCGCAGAGCCGACAGCAGCTCCTACGAGCAGTACTTC
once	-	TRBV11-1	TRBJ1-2	CASSYRTEDGYTF	TGTGCCAGCAGTTATAGGACAGAGGACGGCTACACCTTC
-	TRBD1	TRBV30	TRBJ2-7	CAWDGTGKGEQYF	TGTGCCTGGGACGGGACAGGGAAGGGCGAGCAGTACTTC
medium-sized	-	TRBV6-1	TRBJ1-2	CASGGPHYGYTF	TGTGCCAGCGGAGGGCCGCACTATGGCTACACCTTC
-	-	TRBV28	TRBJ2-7	CASSFGLREQYF	TGTGCCAGCAGTTTTGGACTAAGGGAGCAGTACTTC
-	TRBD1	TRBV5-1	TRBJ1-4	CASSLGTGDRNEKLFF	TGCGCCAGCAGCTTAGGGACAGGGGACCGGAATGAAAAACTGTTTTTT
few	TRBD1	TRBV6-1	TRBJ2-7	CASSIGTGIYEQYF	TGTGCCAGCAGTATTGGGACAGGGATCTACGAGCAGTACTTC
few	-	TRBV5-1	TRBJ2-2	CASSLGPRTNTGELFF	TGCGCCAGCAGCTTGGGTCCAAGAACAAACACCGGGGAGCTGTTTTTT
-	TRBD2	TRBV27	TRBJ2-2	CASSPSIAGGQNTGELFF	TGTGCCAGCAGTCCCAGCATAGCGGGGGGGCAGAACACCGGGGAGCTGTTTTTT
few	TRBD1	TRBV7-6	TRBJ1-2	CASSQTPGQGGGGGYTF	TGTGCCAGCAGCCAGACGCCGGGACAGGGAGGAGGGGGTGGCTACACCTTC
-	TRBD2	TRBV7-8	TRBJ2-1	CASSQLAGGHNEQFF	TGTGCCAGCAGCCAACTAGCGGGAGGCCACAATGAGCAGTTCTTC
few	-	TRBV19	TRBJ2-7	CASSNQGKGYEQYF	TGTGCCAGTAGTAACCAGGGGAAAGGGTACGAGCAGTACTTC
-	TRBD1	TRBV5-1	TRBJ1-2	CASSLQGETYGYTF	TGCGCCAGCAGCTTACAGGGGGAGACCTATGGCTACACCTTC
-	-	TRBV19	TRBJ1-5	CASTTVWGSNQPQHF	TGTGCCAGTACCACCGTCTGGGGTAGCAATCAGCCCCAGCATTTT
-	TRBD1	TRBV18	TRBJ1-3	CASSRDSESPSGNTIYF	TGTGCCAGCTCAAGGGACAGCGAAAGCCCCTCTGGAAACACCATATATTTT
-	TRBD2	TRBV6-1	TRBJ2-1	CASSPLAGVEGEQFF	TGTGCCAGCAGTCCCCTAGCGGGAGTAGAGGGTGAGCAGTTCTTC
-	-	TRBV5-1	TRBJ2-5	CASSLAGREETQYF	TGCGCCAGCAGCTTGGCGGGCAGGGAGGAGACCCAGTACTTC
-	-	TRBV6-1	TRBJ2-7	CASSETRYEQYF	TGTGCCAGCAGTGAGACCCGCTACGAGCAGTACTTC
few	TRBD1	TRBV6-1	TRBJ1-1	CASSKATGGYNTEAFF	TGTGCCAGCAGCAAGGCGACAGGGGGCTATAACACTGAAGCTTTCTTT
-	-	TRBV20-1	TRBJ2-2	CSASRSDTGELFF	TGCAGTGCTAGTAGGTCGGACACCGGGGAGCTGTTTTTT
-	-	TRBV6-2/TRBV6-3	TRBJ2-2	CASRTGDTGELFF	TGTGCCAGCAGAACAGGAGACACCGGGGAGCTGTTTTTT
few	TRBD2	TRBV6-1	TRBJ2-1	CASSERTSGPYNEQFF	TGTGCCAGCAGTGAACGGACTAGCGGGCCGTACAATGAGCAGTTCTTC
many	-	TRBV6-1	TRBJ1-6	CASGQGNSPLHF	TGTGCCAGCGGGCAGGGGAATTCACCCCTCCACTTT
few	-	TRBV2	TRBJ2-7	CASTESLAWEQYF	TGTGCCAGCACCGAAAGTTTAGCGTGGGAGCAGTACTTC
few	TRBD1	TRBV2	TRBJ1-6	CASSEAGDRISPLHF	TGTGCCAGCAGTGAAGCGGGGGACAGGATTTCACCCCTCCACTTT
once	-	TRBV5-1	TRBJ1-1	CASSLVSGSLAEAFF	TGCGCCAGCAGCTTGGTTTCGGGATCGCTCGCTGAAGCTTTCTTT
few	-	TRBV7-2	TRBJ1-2	CASSQVQSYGYTF	TGTGCCAGCAGCCAAGTGCAAAGCTATGGCTACACCTTC
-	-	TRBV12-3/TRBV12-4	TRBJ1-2	CASSLSSYRVFGYTF	TGTGCCAGCAGTTTATCGTCGTACAGGGTATTCGGCTACACCTTC
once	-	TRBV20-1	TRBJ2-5	CSAHVEGGQTQYF	TGCAGTGCCCATGTCGAAGGGGGACAGACCCAGTACTTC
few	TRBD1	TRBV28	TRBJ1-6	CASSGTGTNSPLHF	TGTGCCAGCAGTGGGACAGGGACTAATTCACCCCTCCACTTT
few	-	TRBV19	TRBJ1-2	CASSFLAGDGYTF	TGTGCCAGTAGCTTCCTTGCGGGTGACGGCTACACCTTC
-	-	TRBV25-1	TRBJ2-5	CASSEPGETQYF	TGTGCCAGCAGTGAACCTGGAGAGACCCAGTACTTC
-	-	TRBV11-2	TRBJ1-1	CASSLGPGRNTEAFF	TGTGCCAGCAGCTTAGGGCCGGGGCGGAACACTGAAGCTTTCTTT
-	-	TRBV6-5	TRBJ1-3	CASSYSRVLTGNTIYF	TGTGCCAGCAGTTACTCCCGGGTCCTTACTGGAAACACCATATATTTT
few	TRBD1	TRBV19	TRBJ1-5	CASRDRGSGQPQHF	TGTGCCAGTAGGGACAGGGGGTCGGGGCAGCCCCAGCATTTT
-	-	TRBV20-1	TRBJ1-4	CSARAVAPGLRGEKLFF	TGCAGTGCTAGAGCCGTGGCCCCGGGACTACGGGGGGAAAAACTGTTTTTT